Shown below are 21 T cell receptor beta chains from a single sample sequenced in a study of blood T cell repertoires in COVID-19. TCRdb keeps only in-frame clones here, not all; method: immunoSEQ multiplex PCR. The profile shows some 120,000 clones, around 83% of them singletons. Sequencing was performed on peripheral blood. All receptors come from a man aged 80 or over with active or convalescent COVID-19.

With regard to this clone: Additional DNA sequences in this sample encode the identical CDR3. The chain combines TRBV3-1 (or the pseudogene TRBV3-2) with TRBJ1-1; D may be TRBD1 (6 bases). Germline V gene data show CDR1 as LGHDT and CDR2 as YNNKEL (reference sequence). V shed 1 base and J shed 5 bases, with 11 bases lying between them. The CDR3 has 14 amino acids. CDR3 amino acids: CASSQAGEGTEAFF. The CDR3 DNA reads TGTGCCAGCAGCCAAGCAGGGGAGGGTACTGAAGCTTTCTTT.

The chain combines TRBV2 with TRBJ2-5; 11 nucleotides match TRBD1. This CDR3 comprises 14 residues. Per germline, CDR1 SNHLY and CDR2 FYNNEI. Trimming removed 6 bases from V and 5 bases from J; junction bases left unmatched: 5. The DNA for the CDR3 is TGTGCCAGCAGCGGACAGGGGGCTGGTGAGACCCAGTACTTC. Protein product: CASSGQGAGETQYF.

There are a few counts of this clone. V gene TRBV18 combines with J gene TRBJ2-7; D might be TRBD2 (5 bases). CDR1 KGHSH and CDR2 LQKENI come from the germline V gene. The CDR3 consists of 14 residues. Between the trimmed V and J ends, which lost 2 bases and 3 bases, there was a span of 11 bases. The CDR3 region has the DNA TGTGCCAGCTCACCAGAGGGCATTCTCTACGAGCAGTACTTC. It codes for CASSPEGILYEQYF.

The chain is built from TRBV4-1 and TRBJ2-3, with 8 bases aligning to TRBD1. Germline values: CDR1 MGHRA, CDR2 YSYEKL. The J segment lost 3 bases and the V segment lost 4 bases, leaving 9 bases of the junction unmatched. CDR3 length: 16 amino acids. As DNA, the CDR3 is TGCGCCAGCAGCCTATCGACAGGGGCGATTACAGATACGCAGTATTTT. Encoded protein: CASSLSTGAITDTQYF.

The gene calls are TRBV2 and TRBJ1-4, with a tentative D call TRBD1 (5 bases). The V gene's germline CDR1 is SNHLY and CDR2 FYNNEI. This CDR3 has 14 residues. The V end lost 4 bases, the J end lost 2 bases, and 8 bases lay between the germline ends. The CDR3 coding sequence is TGTGCCAGCAGTGTGGGGGGGACTAATGAAAAACTGTTTTTT. This encodes CASSVGGTNEKLFF.

The V and J genes are TRBV28 and TRBJ2-7, with D possibly being TRBD1 (6 bases). Germline CDR1 reads MDHEN; CDR2 reads SYDVKM. CDR3 length: 13 residues. V gave up 2 bases and J gave up 3 bases, with 8 bases separating them. DNA for the CDR3: TGTGCCAGCAGTTTAAACAGGGACTACGAGCAGTACTTC. Amino acids: CASSLNRDYEQYF.

The CDR3 spells CASSPGTTYTDTQYF. CDR3 DNA sequence: TGTGCCAGCAGCCCGGGGACTACCTACACAGATACGCAGTATTTT. This rearrangement joins TRBV7-2 to TRBJ2-3; 7 nucleotides match TRBD2. V dropped 5 bases and J dropped 2; count of bases not matched to a gene: 7. Looked up from germline, CDR1 is SGHTA and CDR2 is FQGNSA. The CDR3 is 15 amino acids.

The rearrangement joins TRBV6-6 to TRBJ2-2; no clear D gene. V lost 6 bases to trimming and J lost 0 bases, with 11 bases between them. Germline V gene lookup returns CDR1 MNHNY and CDR2 SVGAGI (reference sequence). This CDR3 spans 15 amino acids. CDR3 bases: TGTGCCAGCAGAACATCGACAACGAACACCGGGGAGCTGTTTTTT. It translates to CASRTSTTNTGELFF.

The chain couples TRBV6-1 to TRBJ1-2; tentatively, D is TRBD1 (6 bases). The CDR3 extends over 15 amino acids. V gave up 1 base and J gave up 4 bases, with 13 bases separating them. Germline V gives CDR1 MNHNS, CDR2 SASEGT. The CDR3 loop reads CASSEGTGRGYGYTF. In nucleotides, the CDR3 is TGTGCCAGCAGTGAAGGCACAGGGAGGGGCTATGGCTACACCTTC.

The chain couples TRBV4-1 to TRBJ2-7, with 7 nucleotides matching TRBD2. The ends lost 0 bases at V and 4 bases at J; junction bases unmatched: 3. The CDR3 loop spans 14 amino acids. Looked up from germline, CDR1 is MGHRA and CDR2 is YSYEKL. The chain's CDR3 is CASSQDLGGYEQYF. The CDR3 DNA sequence: TGCGCCAGCAGCCAAGATCTCGGGGGGTACGAGCAGTACTTC.

The chain links TRBV30 to TRBJ2-3, with 10 bases identical to TRBD2. The CDR3 is 16 residues long. V lost 2 bases and J lost 2; bases outside the gene matches: 7. Germline V gene lookup returns CDR1 GTSNPN and CDR2 SVGIG (reference sequence). The CDR3 region is CAWSKFSGGTTDTQYF. The CDR3 DNA reads TGTGCCTGGAGTAAGTTTAGCGGGGGGACCACAGATACGCAGTATTTT.

This sequence joins TRBV5-6 and TRBJ2-1; D might be TRBD2 (6 bases). The V and J ends lost 2 bases and 7 bases respectively, with 13 bases between them. The CDR3 length is 14 residues. Germline V gene data show CDR1 as SGHDT and CDR2 as YYEEEE. In nucleotides, the CDR3 is TGTGCCAGCAGCTTCCTGGCGGGGAGAAATGAGCAGTTCTTC. Its translation is CASSFLAGRNEQFF. The full variable domain, rest sourced from reference TRBV5-6 and TRBJ2-1, is DAGVTQSPTHLIKTRGQQVTLRCSPKSGHDTVSWYQQALGQGPQFIFQYYEEEERQRGNFPDRFSGHQFPNYSSELNVNALLLGDSALYLCASSFLAGRNEQFFGPGTRLTVL.

The V gene is TRBV28, the J gene TRBJ2-3; TRBD1 matches 7 bases. Germline-derived CDR1 and CDR2 are MDHEN and SYDVKM. The CDR3 is 16 amino acids. V shed 1 base and J 5 bases; nucleotides not matched to a gene: 9. The CDR3 region has the DNA TGTGCCAGCAGTTTATCCGGAGACAGGGTAGAAGATACGCAGTATTTT. Its translation is CASSLSGDRVEDTQYF.

The chain uses TRBV2 and TRBJ1-6; a weak D match, TRBD1 (5 bases). This CDR3 contains 14 residues. Germline CDR1 is SNHLY and CDR2 is FYNNEI. The V end was cut by 8 bases, the J end by 7 bases, with 15 bases between. For the CDR3, the DNA is TGTGCCAGCGGCCTCCAGGGTCACAATTCACCCCTCCACTTT. Translation gives CASGLQGHNSPLHF.

The chain recombines TRBV18 with TRBJ2-7; 8 nucleotides align to TRBD1. After removal of 0 bases from V and 2 bases from J, the junction contained 0 bases not matched to a gene. The CDR3 covers 14 residues. The germline V gene encodes CDR1 KGHSH and CDR2 LQKENI. In nucleotides, the CDR3 is TGTGCCAGCTCACCACCGGGACAGGCCTACGAGCAGTACTTC. Translating gives CASSPPGQAYEQYF.

This rearrangement joins TRBV28 to TRBJ1-2, with a possible D match to TRBD1 (6 bases). Trimming took off 6 bases at V and 1 base at J, with 15 bases between the two ends. There are 15 residues in the CDR3. Germline V gives CDR1 MDHEN, CDR2 SYDVKM. CDR3 nucleotides: TGTGCCAGCAGCACTGGACAGACCATTAACTATGGCTACACCTTC. Translated, it gives CASSTGQTINYGYTF.

This clone was seen once. The rearrangement uses TRBV4-1 and TRBJ2-3; a possible D gene is TRBD1 (6 bases). CDR1 is MGHRA, CDR2 YSYEKL, per germline. Trimming cost V 2 bases and J 2 bases, with 11 bases left between them. This CDR3 has 15 amino acids. CDR3 amino acids: CASSQTGQFTDTQYF. In DNA, the CDR3 is TGCGCCAGCAGCCAAACCGGACAGTTCACAGATACGCAGTATTTT.

The count of this clone is one. V is TRBV18 and J is TRBJ2-7; possibly TRBD1 for D (6 bases). Between the trimmed V and J ends, which lost 4 bases and 3 bases, there was a span of 16 bases. CDR3 length: 15 amino acids. The germline V gene has CDR1 KGHSH and CDR2 LQKENI. The CDR3 protein is CASSQTGNALYEQYF. In nucleotides, the CDR3 is TGTGCCAGCTCACAAACAGGGAATGCCCTCTACGAGCAGTACTTC.

This clone was seen more than once but under ten times. The rearrangement joins TRBV23-1 to TRBJ1-5, with 10 nucleotides matching TRBD1. TRBV23-1 is flagged as an ORF with uncertain function. CDR3 length equals 15 residues. V shed 8 bases, J shed 1 base, and the junction held 5 bases outside the gene matches. In nucleotides, the CDR3 is TGCGCCAGCGGGGGACAGGGGTTCAGCAATCAGCCCCAGCATTTT. The encoded protein is CASGGQGFSNQPQHF.

The chain recombines TRBV18 with TRBJ1-4, with D tentatively TRBD1 (5 bases). CDR1 and CDR2 from the germline V gene are KGHSH and LQKENI. V was trimmed by 2 bases and J by 5 bases, leaving 6 bases between them. The CDR3 totals 13 residues. CDR3: CASSPGANEKLFF. CDR3 sequence (DNA): TGTGCCAGCTCACCAGGGGCGAATGAAAAACTGTTTTTT.

V gene TRBV5-5 combines with J gene TRBJ2-5, with D possibly TRBD1 on 5 matching bases. The CDR3 spans 14 residues. CDR1 and CDR2 (germline): SGHKS, YYEKEE (reference sequence). Trimming shortened V by 5 bases and J by 0 bases, and 11 bases separated the two germline ends. In nucleotides, the CDR3 is TGTGCCAGCAGTAGGACACTTTACCAAGAGACCCAGTACTTC. Protein sequence: CASSRTLYQETQYF. Complete variable domain (other parts from reference TRBV5-5 and TRBJ2-5): DAGVTQSPTHLIKTRGQQVTLRCSPISGHKSVSWYQQVLGQGPQFIFQYYEKEERGRGNFPDRFSARQFPNYSSELNVNALLLGDSALYLCASSRTLYQETQYFGPGTRLLVL.